This T cell receptor beta chain was identified in a study of PD-1 blockade in mismatch repair-deficient tumors. The overall study: Patients had eleven to twelve mismatch repair-deficient cancer types, all previously treated and progressing. General observations from the study: After pembrolizumab, tumor-resident clones rose rapidly, then generally contracted before radiologic responses.

The CDR3 is made up of 15 amino acids. V was clipped by 5 bases and J by 8 bases; unmatched bases: 11. CDR1 is SEHNR, CDR2 FQNEAQ, per germline (reference sequence). Mismatch repair deficiency was confirmed in all patients, by PCR or immunohistochemistry. This table comes from immunoSEQ multiplex PCR, and its TCRdb copy is limited to in-frame clones, with some not included. The table records some 51,000 clones, 81% of them present only once. Concerning this clone: The antigen remains unidentified.

The sequence was obtained from an adult with mismatch repair-deficient cancer. The chain is built from TRBV7-9 and TRBJ1-1; 10 bases are shared with TRBD1. This specimen consisted of peripheral blood, obtained about 20 weeks after starting pembrolizumab. The CDR3 is CASSPQTGGMGEAFF. The CDR3 bases are TGTGCCAGCAGCCCGCAGACAGGGGGCATGGGAGAAGCTTTCTTT.